These T cell receptor beta chains were read from a single sample in a study of blood T cell repertoires in COVID-19. The table came from immunoSEQ multiplex PCR; TCRdb's copy has only in-frame clones and leaves some out. The sample holds more than 85,000 clones, less than 75% seen once. What was sequenced was peripheral blood. The receptors were sampled from an older woman with acute or convalescent COVID-19. The CDR3 runs from the conserved cysteine through the conserved F or W. D genes are given only for firm matches. Some rows mark clone size as missing; the rest say once, few, many or name a class of expanded clone.

>NA|NA|TRBV6-5|TRBJ1-2
CASSYSGHYGYTF
TGTGCCAGCAGTTACTCTGGACATTATGGCTACACCTTC
>NA|NA|TRBV7-8|TRBJ1-1
CASSWRDENTEAFF
TGTGCCAGCAGCTGGCGGGACGAGAACACTGAAGCTTTCTTT
>NA|NA|TRBV5-6|TRBJ2-2
CASSLLVTGELFF
TGTGCCAGCAGCTTGCTAGTCACCGGGGAGCTGTTTTTT
>NA|NA|TRBV3-1/TRBV3-2|TRBJ2-7
CASSQEGPRAGEQYF
TGTGCCAGCAGCCAAGAGGGGCCGCGGGCGGGGGAGCAGTACTTC
>NA|TRBD2|TRBV7-2|TRBJ2-7
CASSRTQRGDYEQYF
TGTGCCAGCAGTAGGACGCAGCGGGGGGACTACGAGCAGTACTTC
>once|NA|TRBV30|TRBJ1-2
CAWRGQGGNGYTF
TGTGCCTGGAGGGGGCAGGGAGGTAATGGCTACACCTTC
>NA|NA|TRBV3-1/TRBV3-2|TRBJ1-4
CASSPGGSNEKLFF
TGTGCCAGCAGTCCCGGAGGTAGTAATGAAAAACTGTTTTTT
>NA|NA|TRBV28|TRBJ1-2
CASSLLDSLRGYTF
TGTGCCAGCAGTTTGTTGGACAGCTTGCGGGGCTACACCTTC
>NA|NA|TRBV27|TRBJ2-3
CASSFILGGHSTDTQYF
TGTGCCAGCAGTTTTATACTTGGGGGACACAGCACAGATACGCAGTATTTT
>NA|NA|TRBV2|TRBJ2-4
CASSDSRGGNIQYF
TGTGCCAGCAGTGATAGTCGGGGTGGGAACATTCAGTACTTC
>NA|NA|TRBV6-1|TRBJ1-5
CASSERGQVVWPQHF
TGTGCCAGCAGTGAAAGAGGGCAGGTGGTTTGGCCCCAGCATTTT
>NA|TRBD2|TRBV28|TRBJ2-5
CASSLGGGQETQYF
TGTGCCAGCAGTTTGGGCGGGGGCCAAGAGACCCAGTACTTC
>NA|NA|TRBV19|TRBJ1-1
CASSISGVLLGTEAFF
TGTGCCAGTAGTATTTCAGGGGTCCTGCTCGGCACTGAAGCTTTCTTT
>NA|NA|TRBV9|TRBJ2-3
CASRGSGTDTQYF
TGTGCCAGCAGGGGGAGCGGCACAGATACGCAGTATTTT
>NA|NA|TRBV7-9|TRBJ1-4
CASSLAAGLGEKLFF
TGTGCCAGCAGCTTAGCGGCAGGGCTAGGAGAAAAACTGTTTTTT
>NA|NA|TRBV7-9|TRBJ1-2
CASSQFSGKDYGYTF
TGTGCCAGCAGCCAGTTTTCAGGGAAAGACTATGGCTACACCTTC
>few|NA|TRBV21-1|TRBJ1-5
CASSKSTRTGLRNQPQHF
TGTGCCAGCAGCAAAAGCACCCGAACAGGGTTGAGGAATCAGCCCCAGCATTTT
>NA|NA|TRBV27|TRBJ1-5
CASSSGQLGNQPQHF
TGTGCCAGCAGCTCCGGACAGCTAGGCAATCAGCCCCAGCATTTT
>NA|TRBD1|TRBV7-9|TRBJ2-7
CASSLGQALYEQYF
TGTGCCAGCAGCCTTGGACAGGCCCTATACGAGCAGTACTTC
>once|NA|TRBV30|TRBJ1-5
CAWSEHNQPQHF
TGTGCCTGGAGTGAACACAATCAGCCCCAGCATTTT
>NA|NA|TRBV2|TRBJ2-5
CASSEGVGGSRETQYF
TGTGCCAGCAGTGAAGGCGTCGGGGGATCGCGGGAGACCCAGTACTTC
>NA|NA|TRBV7-3|TRBJ2-1
CASSQDSDNEQFF
TGTGCCAGCAGCCAGGACAGCGACAATGAGCAGTTCTTC
>few|NA|TRBV7-9|TRBJ2-7
CASSLGGTSYEQYF
TGTGCCAGCAGCTTAGGGGGCACATCCTACGAGCAGTACTTC
>few|TRBD1|TRBV29-1|TRBJ1-1
CSVNTWDRLEAFF
TGCAGCGTGAATACCTGGGACAGGTTGGAAGCTTTCTTT
>NA|NA|TRBV3-1/TRBV3-2|TRBJ2-1
CASSQVGGLHNEQFF
TGTGCCAGCAGCCAAGTCGGGGGGCTTCACAATGAGCAGTTCTTC
>once|NA|TRBV3-1/TRBV3-2|TRBJ1-1
CASSQGGGTEAFF
TGTGCCAGCAGCCAAGGCGGGGGTACTGAAGCTTTCTTT
>NA|NA|TRBV4-3|TRBJ2-3
CASSQDSQGGTQYF
TGCGCCAGCAGCCAAGATTCCCAGGGAGGTACGCAGTATTTT
>NA|TRBD1|TRBV7-3|TRBJ1-1
CASSLGVGTGNTEAFF
TGTGCCAGCAGCTTGGGAGTAGGGACAGGGAACACTGAAGCTTTCTTT
>NA|NA|TRBV28|TRBJ1-5
CASNGATGRPQHF
TGTGCCAGTAATGGGGCAACAGGTCGGCCCCAGCATTTT